The 8 T cell receptor beta chains reported below all come from one sample, sequenced in a study of cytomegalovirus exposure and HLA in healthy donors. 13 Jbeta primers and 60 Vbeta primers were used for the PCR. Sequencing used immunoSEQ multiplex PCR; TCRdb keeps in-frame clones, though not all of them. Seen here are approximately 250,000 clones, more than 75% observed once, and the top ten hold about 0.25%. Sequencing input: PBMCs. The source is a girl aged 2 to 10 in good health and CMV-seronegative.

The CDR3 DNA reads as TGCGCCAGCAGCCAAGATTCGGGGACAGTCTGCTACTTC. This translates into CASSQDSGTVCYF. The chain joins TRBV4-1 to TRBJ2-7, with 7 bases fitting TRBD1. Germline CDR1 and CDR2: MGHRA and YSYEKL. CDR3 size: 13 residues. Trimming took 0 bases from V and 13 from J; bases not matched to a gene: 9.

The V gene is TRBV28, the J gene TRBJ2-7, with D possibly matching TRBD2 (5 bases). V lost 4 bases and J lost 3, with 16 bases in between. Germline V CDR1 and CDR2: MDHEN, SYDVKM. The CDR3 loop spans 15 amino acids. CDR3 in amino acids: CASSSNDGGYYEQYF. CDR3 nucleotides: TGTGCCAGCAGTTCAAATGACGGAGGATACTACGAGCAGTACTTC.

This clone was seen more than once but under ten times. The V and J genes are TRBV27 and TRBJ2-2; 8 nucleotides agree with TRBD2. This CDR3 spans 15 amino acids. The trim removed 10 bases at V and 7 bases at J, leaving 14 bases unmatched. Germline values: CDR1 MNHEY, CDR2 SMNVEV (reference sequence). CDR3 DNA: TGTGCCACCGGGGGGGTGGAACATTTCGGCGGGGAGCTGTTTTTT. Its protein is CATGGVEHFGGELFF.

The V gene is TRBV9, the J gene TRBJ1-1; D uncertain. Germline V gene sequence: CDR1 SGDLS, CDR2 YYNGEE. The germline V and J ends were trimmed by 1 base and 3 bases, with 7 bases remaining between them. The CDR3 consists of 13 residues. In DNA form, the CDR3 reads TGTGCCAGCAGCGTATTCCAGGACACTGAAGCTTTCTTT. Its translation: CASSVFQDTEAFF.

The rearrangement joins TRBV18 to TRBJ1-4; D is perhaps TRBD1 (5 bases). The CDR3 runs 15 residues. Trimming pared 1 base from V and 7 bases from J, leaving 13 bases between. Germline V gene sequence: CDR1 KGHSH, CDR2 LQKENI. The CDR3 DNA follows: TGTGCCAGCTCACCACGGAAGGGAACAGGTGAAAAACTGTTTTTT. Amino acids: CASSPRKGTGEKLFF.

This clone was detected only a few times. V and J are TRBV2 and TRBJ1-1; 7 nucleotides agree with TRBD1. This CDR3 is 13 amino acids long. Germline loops: CDR1 SNHLY, CDR2 FYNNEI. J lost 4 bases, V lost 6 bases, and 5 bases had no gene match. The CDR3 here is CASRAGQFTEAFF. CDR3 DNA sequence: TGTGCCAGCAGGGCGGGACAGTTCACTGAAGCTTTCTTT.

This chain uses TRBV29-1 with TRBJ2-3; D gene uncertain. The V and J ends lost 4 bases and 0 bases respectively, with 11 bases between them. Germline values: CDR1 SQVTM, CDR2 ANQGSEA. The CDR3 has 14 residues. CDR3 sequence (DNA): TGCAGCGTTGTGGGCCGCCCCAGCACAGATACGCAGTATTTT. As protein: CSVVGRPSTDTQYF.

The chain carries TRBV4-1 and TRBJ2-7, with 9 bases that match TRBD1. This CDR3 region has 17 residues. J gave up 3 bases and V 2 bases, and 11 bases lay outside the gene matches. Germline-derived CDR1 and CDR2 are MGHRA and YSYEKL. CDR3 loop: CASSQLPGQGLLYEQYF. The CDR3 nucleotides read TGCGCCAGCAGCCAACTACCGGGACAGGGATTGCTCTACGAGCAGTACTTC.